This entry lists 26 T cell receptor beta chains sequenced from one sample in a study of blood T cell repertoires in COVID-19. The protocol was immunoSEQ multiplex PCR, while the TCRdb copy is restricted to in-frame clones and leaves out a portion. Here the sample spans roughly 100,000 clones, more than 75% being singletons. Source material: peripheral blood. The receptors stem from a man over 45 with active or convalescent COVID-19.

This chain links TRBV11-2 with TRBJ2-5; D may be TRBD2 (6 bases). The V gene's germline CDR1 is SGHAT and CDR2 FQNNGV. This CDR3 is 15 amino acids long. V lost 4 bases to trimming and J lost 5 bases, with 17 bases between them. The CDR3 bases are TGTGCCAGCAGCTGGGGGACGGGGGATCGGGAGACCCAGTACTTC. Protein: CASSWGTGDRETQYF. The variable domain in full, completed from reference TRBV11-2 and TRBJ2-5, reads EAGVAQSPRYKIIEKRQSVAFWCNPISGHATLYWYQQILGQGPKLLIQFQNNGVVDDSQLPKDRFSAERLKGVDSTLKIQPAKLEDSAVYLCASSWGTGDRETQYFGPGTRLLVL.

CDR3 sequence (DNA): TGTGCCAGCAGCTTCACCGGGACAGGGGTTTTCGACTATGGCTACACCTTC. Translating gives CASSFTGTGVFDYGYTF. J is TRBJ1-2 and V is TRBV5-6; 10 nucleotides align to TRBD1. The CDR3 has 17 amino acids. After removal of 2 bases from V and 3 bases from J, the junction contained 10 bases not matched to a gene. Germline CDR1 and CDR2: SGHDT and YYEEEE.

This chain links TRBV6-2 or TRBV6-3 with TRBJ2-1; maybe TRBD1 (5 bases). Per the germline V gene, CDR1 is MNHEY and CDR2 is SVGEGT. The CDR3 spans 15 residues. Trimming took off 6 bases at V and 1 base at J, with 13 bases between the two ends. CDR3 bases: TGTGCCAGCAGCCCCCGACAGCTATCCTACAATGAGCAGTTCTTC. Amino acids: CASSPRQLSYNEQFF.

This clone showed up just a few times. The gene calls are TRBV30 and TRBJ2-7; D call uncertain. Deletions cut 0 bases from V and 5 bases from J, with 5 bases between. CDR1 and CDR2 from the germline V gene are GTSNPN and SVGIG (reference sequence). The length of the CDR3 is 11 residues. This CDR3 reads CAWSVVDEQYF. DNA of the CDR3: TGTGCCTGGAGTGTAGTAGACGAGCAGTACTTC.

The J gene is TRBJ2-1, the V gene TRBV5-6, with a tentative D call TRBD2 (5 bases). This CDR3 has 13 amino acids. Deletions cut 3 bases from V and 4 bases from J, with 8 bases between. Germline CDR1 and CDR2: SGHDT and YYEEEE. The CDR3 DNA is TGTGCCAGCAGCTGGAGGTCGTACAATGAGCAGTTCTTC. This translates into CASSWRSYNEQFF.

The chain carries TRBV28 and TRBJ2-2; D is undetermined. CDR3 length: 14 residues. CDR1 and CDR2 from the germline V gene are MDHEN and SYDVKM. Trimming took 6 bases from V and 3 from J, leaving 11 bases between them. CDR3 amino acids: CASRIQQHTGELFF. CDR3 DNA sequence: TGTGCCAGCAGGATACAGCAACACACCGGGGAGCTGTTTTTT.

The count of this clone is one. CDR3: CASRTGGSPLHF. In DNA form, the CDR3 reads TGTGCCAGCAGGACAGGGGGTTCACCCCTCCACTTT. The V gene is TRBV2, the J gene TRBJ1-6; 9 bases match TRBD1. CDR1 SNHLY and CDR2 FYNNEI come from the germline V gene. V lost 6 bases to trimming and J lost 9 bases; unmatched junction nucleotides: 0. The CDR3 runs 12 residues.

This chain connects TRBV4-2 to TRBJ2-6; D remains unclear. The V end lost 1 base, the J end lost 0 bases, and 10 bases lay between the germline ends. The length of the CDR3 is 17 residues. CDR1 and CDR2 (germline): LGHNA, YNFKEQ. The CDR3 spells CASSQAELNSGANVLTF. The CDR3 region has the DNA TGTGCCAGCAGCCAAGCGGAGCTAAACTCTGGGGCCAACGTCCTGACTTTC.

A single count supports this clone. The chain uses TRBV19 and TRBJ1-5; D is perhaps TRBD1 (6 bases). This CDR3 region has 13 residues. V was trimmed by 4 bases and J by 8 bases, leaving 12 bases between them. Germline CDR1 reads LNHDA; CDR2 reads SQIVND (reference sequence). The CDR3 coding sequence is TGTGCCAGTAGTAACGTACAGGGAGAGCCCCAGCATTTT. It specifies CASSNVQGEPQHF.

V is TRBV15 and J is TRBJ1-2; perhaps TRBD1 as D (6 bases). Germline loops: CDR1 LNHNV, CDR2 YYDKDF (reference sequence). The CDR3 loop spans 15 amino acids. Trimming pared 5 bases from V and 3 bases from J, leaving 16 bases between. The CDR3 is CATSGAGVPDYGYTF. The CDR3 nucleotides are TGTGCCACCAGCGGAGCAGGGGTTCCGGACTATGGCTACACCTTC.

The chain recombines TRBV6-4 with TRBJ1-1; no firm D call. Germline-derived CDR1 and CDR2 are MRHNA and SNTAGT. The CDR3 is 13 amino acids. The germline V and J ends were trimmed by 2 bases and 2 bases, with 6 bases remaining between them. CDR3 in DNA: TGTGCCAGCAGTGACATGGGCAACACTGAAGCTTTCTTT. Protein sequence: CASSDMGNTEAFF.

Concerning this clone itself: Other DNA sequences in this sample translate to the same CDR3. This chain connects TRBV19 to TRBJ1-1; TRBD1 is a possible D gene (6 bases). The CDR3 extends over 13 amino acids. The V and J ends lost 5 bases and 0 bases respectively, with 7 bases between them. From germline, CDR1 is LNHDA and CDR2 SQIVND (reference sequence). CDR3 sequence: CASSGQMNTEAFF. The CDR3 DNA is TGTGCCAGTAGTGGACAGATGAACACTGAAGCTTTCTTT.

The chain employs TRBV7-8 and TRBJ2-1, with 11 bases that match TRBD1. V dropped 1 base and J dropped 12; count of bases not matched to a gene: 2. The CDR3 runs to 13 residues. CDR1 SGHVS and CDR2 FQNEAQ come from the germline V gene. CDR3 nucleotides: TGTGCCAGCAGCTTAGTCGGACAGGGGGCGCAGTTCTTC. Protein product: CASSLVGQGAQFF.

Here the CDR3 reads CASSPDRGAEAFF. The CDR3 coding sequence is TGTGCCAGCAGCCCCGACAGGGGCGCTGAAGCTTTCTTT. This chain uses TRBV5-6 with TRBJ1-1; 8 bases match TRBD1. CDR3 length: 13 amino acids. Germline loops: CDR1 SGHDT, CDR2 YYEEEE. V dropped 4 bases and J dropped 6; count of bases not matched to a gene: 5.

This chain uses TRBV28 with TRBJ2-5; D is possibly TRBD2 (5 bases). Germline V gene sequence: CDR1 MDHEN, CDR2 SYDVKM. V lost 5 bases and J lost 5, with 18 bases in between. The CDR3 spans 15 residues. CDR3 nucleotides: TGTGCCAGCAGTCCGTGGACTCCCCTGATGGAGACCCAGTACTTC. Translation: CASSPWTPLMETQYF.

The chain links TRBV6-5 to TRBJ2-1; possibly TRBD2 for D (6 bases). CDR1 is MNHEY and CDR2 is SVGAGI in the germline V gene. The CDR3 has 15 amino acids. The V end was cut by 7 bases, the J end by 4 bases, with 17 bases between. The CDR3 DNA sequence: TGTGCCAGCACCAGAGAGGGGACTTCTTACAATGAGCAGTTCTTC. This gives the protein CASTREGTSYNEQFF.

The rearrangement joins TRBV27 to TRBJ2-5, with 8 bases that match TRBD1. The germline V gene encodes CDR1 MNHEY and CDR2 SMNVEV (reference sequence). The CDR3 has 14 residues. The junction had 3 bases not matched to a gene; V was cut back by 5 bases and J by 1 base. DNA of the CDR3: TGTGCCAGCAGTAGACAGGGGATCCAAGAGACCCAGTACTTC. Its translation: CASSRQGIQETQYF.

As to this clone: Additional DNA sequences in this sample encode the identical CDR3. This chain joins TRBV5-1 and TRBJ2-3; 11 nucleotides agree with TRBD1. The V segment lost 4 bases and the J segment 4 bases; nucleotides outside the gene matches: 2. The CDR3 is 14 residues long. CDR1 is SGHRS, CDR2 YFSETQ, per germline. CDR3 in DNA: TGCGCCAGCAGCCCGGGACAGGGGGCAGATACGCAGTATTTT. Translation gives CASSPGQGADTQYF.

The CDR3 is CASSLLDSGGKETQYF. The CDR3 bases are TGTGCCAGCAGCCTCCTTGATAGCGGGGGGAAAGAGACCCAGTACTTC. The chain is built from TRBV7-2 and TRBJ2-5; 10 nucleotides line up with TRBD2. From germline, CDR1 is SGHTA and CDR2 FQGNSA. The CDR3 covers 16 residues. V dropped 5 bases and J dropped 3; count of bases not matched to a gene: 9.

The chain carries TRBV6-6 and TRBJ1-1; D is unresolved. Germline assignment: CDR1 MNHNY and CDR2 SVGAGI (reference sequence). Trimming pared 3 bases from V and 1 base from J, leaving 12 bases between. The CDR3 consists of 15 residues. The CDR3 protein is CASSYPQEENTEAFF. DNA of the CDR3: TGTGCCAGCAGTTATCCCCAGGAGGAGAACACTGAAGCTTTCTTT.

The chain combines TRBV15 with TRBJ2-5; no clear D. With 0 bases removed from V and 3 bases from J, the gap between germline ends came to 11 bases. This CDR3 spans 15 amino acids. CDR1 is LNHNV, CDR2 YYDKDF, per germline (reference sequence). CDR3 sequence (DNA): TGTGCCACCAGCAGAGATTTGGGCAGAGAAGAGACCCAGTACTTC. This gives the protein CATSRDLGREETQYF.

The J gene is TRBJ2-7, the V gene TRBV28; D is perhaps TRBD1 (6 bases). Trimming took off 7 bases at V and 2 bases at J, with 18 bases between the two ends. The CDR3 is 15 amino acids. In germline, CDR1 is MDHEN, CDR2 SYDVKM. For the CDR3, the DNA is TGTGCCAGCAACCCCGCCCGACAGGCGACCTACGAGCAGTACGTC. Translating it yields CASNPARQATYEQYV.

The chain carries TRBV20-1 and TRBJ2-7; D may be TRBD1 (5 bases). This CDR3 contains 11 residues. Germline assignment: CDR1 DFQATT and CDR2 SNEGSKA (reference sequence). Trimming took off 7 bases at V and 6 bases at J, with 13 bases between the two ends. Here the CDR3 reads CSVFRDPEQYF. CDR3 DNA sequence: TGCAGTGTCTTCAGGGATCCCGAGCAGTACTTC.

The CDR3 here is CASSEDPGKWNEQFF. DNA of the CDR3: TGTGCCAGCAGTGAAGATCCAGGGAAGTGGAATGAGCAGTTCTTC. The chain joins TRBV6-1 to TRBJ2-1, with a possible D match to TRBD1 (5 bases). The germline V and J ends were trimmed by 1 base and 7 bases, with 14 bases remaining between them. The germline V gene has CDR1 MNHNS and CDR2 SASEGT. This CDR3 has 15 amino acids.

The genes are TRBV12-3 or TRBV12-4 and TRBJ1-1, with 8 bases fitting TRBD1. V was clipped by 6 bases and J by 4 bases; unmatched bases: 4. This CDR3 has 13 residues. The DNA of the CDR3 is TGTGCCAGCAGGACAGGGGCGACCACTGAAGCTTTCTTT. Amino acids: CASRTGATTEAFF.

This chain connects TRBV3-1 (or the pseudogene TRBV3-2) to TRBJ1-1; 12 bases map to TRBD1. V trimming: 4 bases; J trimming: 2 bases; junction bases outside the gene matches: 5. Germline V gene lookup returns CDR1 LGHDT and CDR2 YNNKEL (reference sequence). The CDR3 length is 16 residues. The DNA of the CDR3 is TGTGCCAGCAGCCGTCCCGGGACAGGGGGCAACACTGAAGCTTTCTTT. It translates to CASSRPGTGGNTEAFF.